These 31 T cell receptor beta chains were all obtained from the same sample, sequenced in a study of spatial heterogeneity in lung cancer. Findings and limits, study-wide: Counts that tracked tumor mutation counts were those of expanded intratumoral alpha and beta TCRs.

Documented time point: sample taken at primary tumor resection. TCRdb redid the calling of the 5' RACE reads with MiXCR, one entry per CDR3 protein. The sample has around 16,000 distinct CDR3 sequences, about 6.8% seen once; the top ten hold roughly a fifth. These receptors lack a known antigen. The sequences come from lung tumor tissue, collected at surgery. These receptors came from a female donor with early-stage non-small cell lung cancer.

This clonotype has at least ten counts. V and J are TRBV9 and TRBJ2-1, with D possibly TRBD1 on 6 matching bases. The CDR3 consists of 15 residues. Per germline, CDR1 SGDLS and CDR2 YYNGEE. Trimming pared 4 bases from V and 7 bases from J, leaving 18 bases between. This CDR3 reads CASSPGTLGSNEQFF. CDR3 coding DNA: TGTGCCAGCAGCCCAGGGACACTAGGATCAAATGAGCAGTTCTTC.

This clonotype came up many times. This chain joins TRBV7-3 and TRBJ2-5; D is ambiguous. This CDR3 has 13 amino acids. Germline lookup yields CDR1 SGHTA and CDR2 FQGTGA. V was trimmed by 3 bases and J by 2 bases, leaving 7 bases between them. The CDR3 region is CASSLGRQETQYF. The CDR3 DNA is TGTGCCAGCAGCTTGGGCAGACAAGAGACCCAGTACTTC.

By share, this clonotype ranks as medium-sized (0.01 to 0.1%). The chain recombines TRBV28 with TRBJ1-1; no definite D call. This CDR3 comprises 14 residues. CDR1 and CDR2 (germline): MDHEN, SYDVKM. Deletions cut 2 bases from V and 1 base from J, with 8 bases between. As DNA, the CDR3 is TGTGCCAGCAGTTTAGTACAGAAGAACACTGAAGCTTTCTTT. Translating gives CASSLVQKNTEAFF. Complete variable domain (other parts from reference TRBV28 and TRBJ1-1): DVKVTQSSRYLVKRTGEKVFLECVQDMDHENMFWYRQDPGLGLRLIYFSYDVKMKEKGDIPEGYSVSREKKERFSLILESASTNQTSMYLCASSLVQKNTEAFFGQGTRLTVV.

This clonotype was seen many times. This chain joins TRBV20-1 and TRBJ2-3; 8 bases align to TRBD1. The length of the CDR3 is 13 residues. V was clipped by 5 bases and J by 4 bases; unmatched bases: 5. The germline V gene has CDR1 DFQATT and CDR2 SNEGSKA (reference sequence). The CDR3 bases are TGCAGTGCTCAGTTGACAGGGGCAGATACGCAGTATTTT. This gives the protein CSAQLTGADTQYF.

This clonotype came up many times. This CDR3 is CASSFGGGIHNEQFF. The CDR3 nucleotides are TGTGCCAGCAGCTTCGGCGGGGGAATCCACAATGAGCAGTTCTTC. The V call is TRBV7-3, the J call TRBJ2-1; 7 nucleotides align to TRBD2. This CDR3 is 15 amino acids long. V dropped 3 bases and J dropped 5; count of bases not matched to a gene: 7. CDR1 and CDR2 (germline): SGHTA, FQGTGA.

This clonotype was seen many times. The chain joins TRBV27 to TRBJ2-7; no firm D call. The CDR3 has 14 amino acids. CDR1 and CDR2 from the germline V gene are MNHEY and SMNVEV (reference sequence). The V gene lost 5 bases and the J gene lost 1 base, with 12 bases spanning the gap. CDR3 in DNA: TGTGCCAGCAGTAGAAGGTTTCCATCCTACGAGCAGTACTTC. This encodes CASSRRFPSYEQYF.

This clonotype was observed many times. This rearrangement joins TRBV25-1 to TRBJ2-7; TRBD2 is a possible D gene (6 bases). V was shortened by 5 bases and J by 1 base, with 15 bases between the two germline ends. CDR3 length: 15 residues. Germline CDR1 reads MGHDK; CDR2 reads SYGVNS. Written as DNA, the CDR3 is TGTGCCAGCAGTCCGGGGGACGGCATATCCTACGAGCAGTACTTC. Translation: CASSPGDGISYEQYF.

This clonotype was found many times. The chain uses TRBV12-3 or TRBV12-4 and TRBJ2-7; a weak D match, TRBD1 (5 bases). This CDR3 comprises 13 residues. V lost 1 base and J 5 bases, leaving 9 bases between the germline ends. The CDR3 DNA sequence: TGTGCCAGCAGTTTAGGTCAGGGAAACGAGCAGTACTTC. Translation: CASSLGQGNEQYF.

At least ten counts were recorded for this clonotype. J is TRBJ2-3 and V is TRBV3-1; TRBD2 agrees at 8 bases. The V and J ends lost 1 base and 5 bases, in that order; junction bases with no gene match: 5. Germline-derived CDR1 and CDR2 are LGHDT and YNNKEL (reference sequence). The CDR3 extends over 15 amino acids. CDR3 sequence reads: CASSQGAGDLDTQYF. CDR3 bases: TGTGCCAGCAGCCAAGGAGCGGGGGATCTAGATACGCAGTATTTT.

This clonotype was seen repeatedly, ten times or more. The chain uses TRBV20-1 and TRBJ1-2, with TRBD1 matching 7 bases. Germline V gives CDR1 DFQATT, CDR2 SNEGSKA (reference sequence). The CDR3 consists of 11 residues. The J segment lost 8 bases and the V segment lost 4 bases, leaving 4 bases of the junction unmatched. The DNA of the CDR3 is TGCAGTGCTACTACAGGGGTCGGCTACACCTTC. It codes for CSATTGVGYTF.

Ten or more counts support this clonotype. The chain links TRBV10-3 to TRBJ2-4, with a tentative D call TRBD1 (5 bases). V was shortened by 0 bases and J by 0 bases, with 15 bases between the two germline ends. The CDR3 has 18 amino acids. Germline V lookup: CDR1 ENHRY, CDR2 SYGVKD. The CDR3, as DNA: TGTGCCATCAGTGAGTCGTGGGCAGGGCGCCTAGCCAAAAACATTCAGTACTTC. It codes for CAISESWAGRLAKNIQYF.

A few counts support this clonotype. This chain connects TRBV5-6 to TRBJ2-2, with a weak D call TRBD2 (7 bases). In germline, CDR1 is SGHDT, CDR2 YYEEEE. The CDR3 loop spans 15 amino acids. The V end lost 2 bases, the J end lost 7 bases, and 15 bases lay between the germline ends. The chain's CDR3 is CASSFGGLFDGELFF. CDR3 coding DNA: TGTGCCAGCAGCTTCGGGGGGCTGTTCGACGGGGAGCTGTTTTTT.

There are many counts of this clonotype. V usage is TRBV29-1 and J usage is TRBJ2-1; 9 nucleotides agree with TRBD2. V shed 3 bases, J shed 10 bases, and the junction held 13 bases outside the gene matches. From germline, CDR1 is SQVTM and CDR2 ANQGSEA. The CDR3 extends over 15 amino acids. The CDR3 spells CSVDLGTSRMKEQFF. As DNA, the CDR3 is TGCAGCGTTGACCTCGGGACTAGCCGGATGAAGGAGCAGTTCTTC.

This clonotype was seen ten or more times. V and J are TRBV12-3 or TRBV12-4 and TRBJ1-2; tentative D call: TRBD1 (6 bases). The V and J ends lost 3 bases and 5 bases respectively, with 10 bases between them. This CDR3 spans 13 amino acids. Written as DNA, the CDR3 is TGTGCCAGCAGTTTGCGGGGGGCATATGGCTACACCTTC. Translation gives CASSLRGAYGYTF.

V and J are TRBV7-9 and TRBJ1-1; possible D gene TRBD1, 6 bases. The ends were cut back, 7 bases at V and 0 bases at J, with 24 bases in the middle. Germline lookup yields CDR1 SEHNR and CDR2 FQNEAQ (reference sequence). The CDR3 sequence is 18 residues long. CDR3 residues: CASTSLGDIVTMNTEAFF. The CDR3 nucleotides are TGTGCCAGCACTTCCCTAGGGGACATTGTCACCATGAACACTGAAGCTTTCTTT.

Within the sample, this clonotype is medium-sized. The rearrangement joins TRBV7-2 to TRBJ2-3; no definite D call. Germline V lookup: CDR1 SGHTA, CDR2 FQGNSA. The length of the CDR3 is 15 residues. V lost 1 base, J lost 2 bases, and 10 bases lay in between. CDR3 amino acids: CASSLETASTDTQYF. The DNA of the CDR3 is TGTGCCAGCAGCTTAGAAACAGCATCCACAGATACGCAGTATTTT.

By its share, this clonotype is medium-sized. The rearrangement joins TRBV7-2 to TRBJ2-5; TRBD2 matches 7 bases. Germline CDR1 reads SGHTA; CDR2 reads FQGNSA. This CDR3 is 17 amino acids long. The V gene end was trimmed by 5 bases and the J gene end by 0 bases; junction bases not matched to a gene: 12. DNA of the CDR3: TGTGCCAGCAGCCGCGCGGGTGGCGGGGGAGACCAAGAGACCCAGTACTTC. Translated, it gives CASSRAGGGGDQETQYF.

This clonotype has ten or more counts. The CDR3 coding sequence is TGTGCCAGCGTGGGACAGTCGAACACTGAAGCTTTCTTT. Residues: CASVGQSNTEAFF. The chain is built from TRBV6-1 and TRBJ1-1, with 7 bases matching TRBD1. The V gene's germline CDR1 is MNHNS and CDR2 SASEGT. The CDR3 consists of 13 residues. The trim removed 8 bases at V and 1 base at J, leaving 4 bases unmatched.

For this clonotype: A much larger clone differs by one base, so this may be a read error. The CDR3 region has the DNA TGTGCCACCAGTGAATCGGACCGGGGTGAAAAACTGTTTTTT. Protein sequence: CATSESDRGEKLFF. The rearrangement links TRBV24-1 to TRBJ1-4; no definite D call. V lost 4 bases, J lost 7 bases, and 12 bases lay in between. Germline-derived CDR1 and CDR2 are KGHDR and SFDVKD. The CDR3 has 14 amino acids.

This clonotype was seen repeatedly, ten times or more. This chain connects TRBV5-1 to TRBJ1-5, with D tentatively TRBD1 (5 bases). The CDR3 has 15 amino acids. V dropped 0 bases and J dropped 1 base, with 8 bases sitting between them. From germline, CDR1 is SGHRS and CDR2 YFSETQ. CDR3 residues: CASSLGGDSNQPQHF. In DNA, the CDR3 is TGCGCCAGCAGCTTGGGGGGCGACAGCAATCAGCCCCAGCATTTT.

At least ten counts were recorded for this clonotype. The chain has TRBV6-1 and TRBJ2-1, with 8 bases matching TRBD1. Unmatched junction bases numbered 8, after V lost 7 bases and J lost 3 bases. Germline values: CDR1 MNHNS, CDR2 SASEGT. CDR3 length: 15 amino acids. DNA of the CDR3: TGTGCCAGCACTTTACTCGGACAGGGCTACAATGAGCAGTTCTTC. Encoded protein: CASTLLGQGYNEQFF.

This clonotype was observed a few times. The V gene is TRBV14, the J gene TRBJ2-5; D not resolved. V shed 2 bases and J shed 7 bases, with 14 bases lying between them. Germline V gene lookup returns CDR1 SGHDN and CDR2 FVKESK. This CDR3 spans 14 amino acids. The CDR3 here is CASSQIEWLGTQYF. CDR3 sequence (DNA): TGTGCCAGCAGCCAAATCGAGTGGCTGGGGACCCAGTACTTC. Full variable domain (rest looked up from reference TRBV14 and TRBJ2-5): EAGVTQFPSHSVIEKGQTVTLRCDPISGHDNLYWYRRVMGKEIKFLLHFVKESKQDESGMPNNRFLAERTGGTYSTLKVQPAELEDSGVYFCASSQIEWLGTQYFGPGTRLLVL.

The chain carries TRBV19 and TRBJ1-1, with D maybe TRBD1 (5 bases). The CDR3 loop spans 11 amino acids. Trimming pared 6 bases from V and 4 bases from J, leaving 6 bases between. Germline CDR1 and CDR2: LNHDA and SQIVND (reference sequence). In DNA form, the CDR3 reads TGTGCCAGTAGGCAGGGCACTGAAGCTTTCTTT. Its translation: CASRQGTEAFF.

In its sample, this clonotype ranks as medium-sized (0.01 to 0.1%). The J gene is TRBJ1-1, the V gene TRBV20-1, with TRBD1 identical over 10 bases. V lost 1 base and J lost 4; bases outside the gene matches: 6. The CDR3 runs 15 residues. The germline CDR1 and CDR2 sequences are DFQATT and SNEGSKA (reference sequence). This CDR3 is CSARGGQGGITEAFF. CDR3 bases: TGCAGTGCTAGAGGCGGACAGGGGGGAATCACTGAAGCTTTCTTT.

In its sample, this clonotype was seen many times. The rearrangement links TRBV29-1 to TRBJ1-1; 7 bases align to TRBD1. Losses at the gene ends were 6 bases for V and 3 bases for J; bases not matched to a gene: 7. The CDR3 extends over 13 amino acids. Germline V CDR1 and CDR2: SQVTM, ANQGSEA. CDR3 region: CSVGTDIYTEAFF. The CDR3 DNA is TGCAGCGTGGGGACAGATATCTACACTGAAGCTTTCTTT.

This clonotype has a count of ten or more. This rearrangement joins TRBV7-2 to TRBJ1-5; the D gene is possibly TRBD1 (6 bases). The germline V and J ends were trimmed by 5 bases and 4 bases, with 9 bases remaining between them. The germline CDR1 and CDR2 sequences are SGHTA and FQGNSA. The CDR3 is 13 amino acids. CDR3 in amino acids: CASSHGQNQPQHF. As DNA, the CDR3 is TGTGCCAGCAGCCACGGACAGAATCAGCCCCAGCATTTT. Based on the CDR3 plus reference TRBV7-2 and TRBJ1-5, the full variable domain is GAGVSQSPSNKVTEKGKDVELRCDPISGHTALYWYRQSLGQGLEFLIYFQGNSAPDKSGLPSDRFSAERTGGSVSTLTIQRTQQEDSAVYLCASSHGQNQPQHFGDGTRLSIL.

This clonotype has only a few counts. This chain connects TRBV6-6 to TRBJ2-3; 7 nucleotides align to TRBD1. The CDR3 length is 15 residues. The germline V gene encodes CDR1 MNHNY and CDR2 SVGAGI (reference sequence). V dropped 7 bases and J dropped 2; count of bases not matched to a gene: 9. The CDR3 region is CASTPEGALTDTQYF. For the CDR3, the DNA is TGTGCCAGCACCCCCGAGGGGGCACTCACAGATACGCAGTATTTT.

This clonotype was seen at least ten times. V and J are TRBV5-4 and TRBJ2-1; 11 bases agree with TRBD2. CDR1 and CDR2 from the germline V gene are SGHNT and YYREEE (reference sequence). The CDR3 length is 16 residues. Losses at the gene ends were 6 bases for V and 1 base for J; bases not matched to a gene: 6. CDR3 region: CASMRLAGISYNEQFF. CDR3 nucleotides: TGTGCCAGCATGCGACTAGCGGGGATATCCTACAATGAGCAGTTCTTC.

In nucleotides, the CDR3 is TGTGCCAGCATACGAACCGCGGTTAACACTGAAGCTTTCTTT. Its translation is CASIRTAVNTEAFF. J is TRBJ1-1 and V is TRBV18; D uncertain. The CDR3 consists of 14 residues. Germline CDR1 is KGHSH and CDR2 is LQKENI. Trimming took off 8 bases at V and 2 bases at J, with 15 bases between the two ends. The complete variable domain, with remaining parts taken from reference TRBV18 and TRBJ1-1, reads NAGVMQNPRHLVRRRGQEARLRCSPMKGHSHVYWYRQLPEEGLKFMVYLQKENIIDESGMPKERFSAEFPKEGPSILRIQQVVRGDSAAYFCASIRTAVNTEAFFGQGTRLTVV.

By sample share, this clonotype is large (0.1 to 1%). This chain joins TRBV29-1 and TRBJ2-5, with 7 positions matching TRBD1. CDR1 is SQVTM, CDR2 ANQGSEA, per germline. The CDR3 has 12 amino acids. Trimming at V came to 5 bases and at J to 5 bases, leaving 5 bases not matched to a gene. Here the CDR3 DNA reads TGCAGCGTTTTGACAGGGATGGAGACCCAGTACTTC. As protein: CSVLTGMETQYF.

This clonotype was observed at least ten times. CDR3 loop: CASSPSRGDLEQYF. DNA of the CDR3: TGCGCCAGCAGCCCCTCGCGCGGGGACCTCGAGCAGTACTTC. The rearrangement uses TRBV5-1 and TRBJ2-7, with TRBD2 as a possible D gene (6 bases). CDR3 length: 14 amino acids. Trimming stripped 4 bases from V and 6 bases from J, with 17 bases between. The germline V gene has CDR1 SGHRS and CDR2 YFSETQ.